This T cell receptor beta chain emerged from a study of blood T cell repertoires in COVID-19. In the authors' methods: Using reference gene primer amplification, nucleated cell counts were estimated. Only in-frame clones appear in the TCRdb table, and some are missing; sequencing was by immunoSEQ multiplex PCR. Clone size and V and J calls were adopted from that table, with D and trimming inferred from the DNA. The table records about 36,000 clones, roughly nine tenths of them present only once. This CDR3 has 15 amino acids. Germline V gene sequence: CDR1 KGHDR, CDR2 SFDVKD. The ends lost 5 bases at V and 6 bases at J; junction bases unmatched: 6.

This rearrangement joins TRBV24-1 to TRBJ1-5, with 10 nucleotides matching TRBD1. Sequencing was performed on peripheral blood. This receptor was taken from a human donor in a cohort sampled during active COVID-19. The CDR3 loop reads CATSARGQGVQPQHF. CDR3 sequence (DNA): TGTGCCACCAGTGCCCGAGGACAGGGGGTTCAGCCCCAGCATTTT.